The 4 T cell receptor beta chains below all came from one sample that was sequenced in a study of cytomegalovirus exposure and HLA in healthy donors. Primers included in the PCR were 60 Vbeta and 13 Jbeta primers. The table came from immunoSEQ multiplex PCR; TCRdb's copy has only in-frame clones and leaves some out. Altogether fewer than 120,000 clones are present, roughly 86% being singletons, with the ten largest covering about 1.8%. Material: PBMCs. These receptors were collected from a man between 40 and 49 years old in good health and CMV-seronegative.

V usage is TRBV28 and J usage is TRBJ1-1; no reliable D call. Germline V gene lookup returns CDR1 MDHEN and CDR2 SYDVKM. The V gene lost 2 bases and the J gene lost 1 base, with 5 bases spanning the gap. The CDR3 totals 13 residues. CDR3 in amino acids: CASSLGSNTEAFF. The CDR3 DNA is TGTGCCAGCAGTTTAGGCTCGAACACTGAAGCTTTCTTT.

The CDR3 region has the DNA TGTGCCAGCAGCCTTTCCCGGGACAGGGTGGGCTACACCTTC. Encoded protein: CASSLSRDRVGYTF. The V gene is TRBV5-4, the J gene TRBJ1-2; TRBD1 agrees at 9 bases. V trimming: 4 bases; J trimming: 8 bases; junction bases outside the gene matches: 9. CDR3 length: 14 residues. Germline V lookup: CDR1 SGHNT, CDR2 YYREEE (reference sequence).

This chain joins TRBV11-2 and TRBJ2-1; 9 nucleotides agree with TRBD2. This CDR3 has 15 amino acids. With V trimmed by 5 bases and J by 4 bases, 6 bases remained unmatched. Germline CDR1 is SGHAT and CDR2 is FQNNGV. CDR3 nucleotide sequence: TGTGCCAGCAGCCGGAGCGGGGGGTATTACAATGAGCAGTTCTTC. Protein sequence: CASSRSGGYYNEQFF.

The chain combines TRBV6-5 with TRBJ2-7; a possible D gene is TRBD2 (5 bases). The CDR3 runs to 15 residues. CDR1 MNHEY and CDR2 SVGAGI come from the germline V gene. The V end was cut by 2 bases, the J end by 5 bases, with 16 bases between. CDR3 bases: TGTGCCAGCAGTTACAATAGAGAGGGCGGTAACGAGCAGTACTTC. Its translation is CASSYNREGGNEQYF.